Listed here is a single T cell receptor beta chain. The data originate from a study of shared clonotypes between healthy human individuals. About the research overall: A couple of women and a few men aged 18 to 49 made up the donors.

Cells designated naive CD8 were CD45RO-negative and were positively selected for CCR7, with terminally differentiated effector memory CD45RA+ cells excluded. The run depth of the assay was deep. Method: immunoSEQ multiplex PCR; TCRdb's copy keeps in-frame clones and lacks some. The table shows approximately 2,200,000 clones, with under 95% occurring only once. Germline V lookup: CDR1 SGHNT, CDR2 YYREEE (reference sequence). V gave up 4 bases and J gave up 4 bases; unmatched junction bases: 17. The CDR3 runs to 19 residues. The chain links TRBV5-4 to TRBJ2-1; 10 nucleotides match TRBD2. This sequence was found in a man aged 18 to 30 in good health. Some clones in this sample may be carry-over from other donors' samples. The specimen sequenced was naive CD8+ T cells from PBMCs. The CDR3 nucleotides are TGTGCCAGCAGCGCGGGCGAGCGGGAGGGCCCCGCCCGTTACAATGAGCAGTTCTTC. It yields the protein CASSAGEREGPARYNEQFF.